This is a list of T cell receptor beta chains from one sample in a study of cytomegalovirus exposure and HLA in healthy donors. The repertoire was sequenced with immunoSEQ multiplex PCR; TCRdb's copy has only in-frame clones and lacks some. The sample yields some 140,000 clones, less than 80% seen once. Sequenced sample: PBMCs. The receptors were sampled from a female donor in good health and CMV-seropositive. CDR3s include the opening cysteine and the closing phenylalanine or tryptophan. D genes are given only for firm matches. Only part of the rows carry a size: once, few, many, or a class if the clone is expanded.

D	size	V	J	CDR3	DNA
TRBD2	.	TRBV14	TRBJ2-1	CASSTLAGGNNEQFF	TGTGCCAGCAGCACCCTAGCGGGGGGTAACAATGAGCAGTTCTTC
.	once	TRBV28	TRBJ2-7	CASSKADRTRYEQYF	TGTGCCAGCAGTAAAGCCGACAGAACACGATACGAGCAGTACTTC
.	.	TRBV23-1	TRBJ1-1	CASSQSGQKNTEAFF	TGCGCCAGCAGTCAATCAGGACAGAAGAACACTGAAGCTTTCTTT
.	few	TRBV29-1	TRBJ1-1	CGTSTGIDTEAFF	TGCGGAACCTCAACCGGGATTGACACTGAAGCTTTCTTT
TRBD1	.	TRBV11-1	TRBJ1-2	CASSLAGTGFANYGYTF	TGTGCCAGCAGCTTAGCCGGGACAGGCTTCGCTAACTATGGCTACACCTTC
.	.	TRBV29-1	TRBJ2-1	CSVVPSGSVNEQFF	TGCAGCGTTGTGCCGAGCGGGTCTGTCAATGAGCAGTTCTTC
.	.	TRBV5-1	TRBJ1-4	CASSPLGGTNEKLFF	TGCGCCAGCAGCCCGCTGGGGGGAACTAATGAAAAACTGTTTTTT
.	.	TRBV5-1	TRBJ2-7	CASSQGTPYEQYF	TGCGCCAGCAGCCAGGGGACACCCTACGAGCAGTACTTC
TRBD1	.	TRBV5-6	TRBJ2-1	CASTSPGGVKYNEQFF	TGTGCCAGCACCTCCCCAGGGGGAGTAAAATACAATGAGCAGTTCTTC
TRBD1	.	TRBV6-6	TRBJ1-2	CASSSFLTGDYGYTF	TGTGCCAGCAGTTCCTTCTTGACAGGGGACTATGGCTACACCTTC
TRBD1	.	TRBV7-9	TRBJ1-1	CASTPGQPTIEAFF	TGTGCCAGCACCCCGGGACAGCCTACTATAGAAGCTTTCTTT
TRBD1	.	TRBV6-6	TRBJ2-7	CASSPGQGFSYEQYF	TGTGCCAGCAGCCCCGGACAGGGTTTCTCCTACGAGCAGTACTTC
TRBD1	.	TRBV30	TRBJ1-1	CAWNPGTGFSNTEAFF	TGTGCCTGGAACCCCGGGACAGGGTTTTCGAACACTGAAGCTTTCTTT
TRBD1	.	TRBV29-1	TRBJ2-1	CSVELFGDSYNEQFF	TGCAGCGTTGAATTGTTTGGGGACAGTTACAATGAGCAGTTCTTC
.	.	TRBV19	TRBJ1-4	CASRGQRNEKLFF	TGTGCCAGCCGAGGACAGCGAAATGAAAAACTGTTTTTT
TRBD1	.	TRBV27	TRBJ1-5	CASSPWTGPNQPQHF	TGTGCCAGCAGTCCGTGGACAGGGCCCAATCAGCCCCAGCATTTT
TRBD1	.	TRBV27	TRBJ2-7	CASMGRGLSYEQYF	TGTGCCAGCATGGGCAGGGGGCTCTCCTACGAGCAGTACTTC
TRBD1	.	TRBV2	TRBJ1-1	CASSRQGNTEAFF	TGTGCCAGCTCCCGACAGGGGAACACTGAAGCTTTCTTT
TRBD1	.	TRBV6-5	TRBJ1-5	CASSRGQTFGQPQHF	TGTGCCAGCAGCCGGGGACAGACCTTCGGGCAGCCCCAGCATTTT
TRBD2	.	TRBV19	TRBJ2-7	CASSPGLDVSYEQYF	TGTGCCAGTAGTCCCGGACTAGATGTGTCCTACGAGCAGTACTTC
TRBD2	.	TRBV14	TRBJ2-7	CASRGLAGGEQYF	TGTGCCAGCAGAGGACTAGCGGGAGGCGAGCAGTACTTC
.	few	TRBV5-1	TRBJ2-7	CASSHGTSSYEQYF	TGCGCCAGCAGCCATGGGACTTCCTCCTACGAGCAGTACTTC
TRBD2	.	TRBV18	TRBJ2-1	CASSPPTSGRDEQFF	TGTGCCAGCTCACCACCGACTAGCGGGAGAGATGAGCAGTTCTTC
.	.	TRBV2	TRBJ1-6	CASKGDSSYNSPLHF	TGTGCCAGCAAGGGGGATAGCTCCTATAATTCACCCCTCCACTTT
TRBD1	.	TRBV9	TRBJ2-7	CASSVTGTGEGEQYF	TGTGCCAGCAGCGTGACCGGGACAGGGGAGGGCGAGCAGTACTTC
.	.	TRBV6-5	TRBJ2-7	CASSRREIPYEQYF	TGTGCCAGCAGTAGGAGAGAAATACCCTACGAGCAGTACTTC
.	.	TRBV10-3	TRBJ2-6	CAISESDKSTGSGANVLTF	TGTGCCATCAGTGAGTCAGATAAGTCTACAGGGTCTGGGGCCAACGTCCTGACTTTC
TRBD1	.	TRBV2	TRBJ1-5	CASSGQGRGQPQHF	TGTGCCAGCAGCGGACAGGGTAGGGGACAGCCCCAGCATTTT
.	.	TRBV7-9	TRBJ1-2	CASSLRTEVDTF	TGTGCCAGCAGCTTAAGGACAGAAGTGGACACCTTC
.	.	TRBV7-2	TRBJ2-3	CASSHYRGASTDTQYF	TGTGCCAGCAGCCATTACCGGGGGGCCAGCACAGATACGCAGTATTTT
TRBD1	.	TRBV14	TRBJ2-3	CASSRQGTSTDTQYF	TGTGCCAGCAGCAGACAGGGGACTAGCACAGATACGCAGTATTTT
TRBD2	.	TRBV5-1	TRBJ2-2	CASSDSGLDTGELFF	TGCGCCAGCAGCGATAGCGGGTTAGACACCGGGGAGCTGTTTTTT
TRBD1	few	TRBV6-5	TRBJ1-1	CASSDGQGIAEAFF	TGTGCCAGCAGCGATGGACAGGGAATAGCTGAAGCTTTCTTT
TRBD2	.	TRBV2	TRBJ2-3	CASSHRAIAGGPSTDTQYF	TGTGCCAGCAGCCACCGCGCTATAGCGGGAGGGCCAAGCACAGATACGCAGTATTTT
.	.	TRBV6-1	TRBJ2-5	CASMKIGAETQYF	TGTGCCAGCATGAAGATTGGGGCAGAGACCCAGTACTTC
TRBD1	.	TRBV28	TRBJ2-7	CASSTGTGRREQYF	TGTGCCAGCAGTACCGGGACAGGGAGGCGTGAGCAGTACTTC
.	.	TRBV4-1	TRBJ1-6	CASSPQQNSPLHF	TGCGCCAGCAGCCCCCAACAGAATTCACCCCTCCACTTT
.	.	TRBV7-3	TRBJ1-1	CASSPGGTEAFF	TGTGCCAGCAGCCCCGGAGGTACTGAAGCTTTCTTT
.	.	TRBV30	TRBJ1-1	CAWLGLEAFF	TGTGCCTGGCTTGGACTCGAAGCTTTCTTT
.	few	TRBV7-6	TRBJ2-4	CASSLVGDIQYF	TGTGCCAGCAGCTTAGTCGGGGACATTCAGTACTTC
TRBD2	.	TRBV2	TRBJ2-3	CASSGVLAGVGDTQYF	TGTGCCAGCAGTGGAGTGCTAGCGGGGGTCGGAGATACGCAGTATTTT
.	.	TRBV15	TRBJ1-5	CATSRRTATSNQPQHF	TGTGCCACCAGCCGGAGGACAGCTACTAGCAATCAGCCCCAGCATTTT
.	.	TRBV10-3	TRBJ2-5	CAISEGDLSGGETQYF	TGTGCCATCAGTGAGGGGGACCTCAGTGGAGGGGAGACCCAGTACTTC
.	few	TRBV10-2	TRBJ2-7	CASSETLPGNEQYF	TGCGCCAGCAGTGAGACGTTGCCCGGTAACGAGCAGTACTTC
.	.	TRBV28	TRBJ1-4	CASRGRQAGDTEKLFF	TGTGCCAGCAGGGGGAGACAGGCCGGCGATACTGAAAAACTGTTTTTT
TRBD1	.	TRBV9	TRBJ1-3	CASSVPAGGNGNTIYF	TGTGCCAGCAGCGTACCCGCAGGGGGGAATGGAAACACCATATATTTT
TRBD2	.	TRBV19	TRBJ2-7	CASSTQAGPTYEQYF	TGTGCCAGTAGTACACAAGCGGGACCCACCTACGAGCAGTACTTC
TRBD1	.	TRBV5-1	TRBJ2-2	CASSPGTVNTGELFF	TGCGCCAGCAGCCCCGGGACAGTTAACACCGGGGAGCTGTTTTTT
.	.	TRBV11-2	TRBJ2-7	CASSLSGDYEQYF	TGTGCCAGCAGCTTATCGGGTGACTACGAGCAGTACTTC
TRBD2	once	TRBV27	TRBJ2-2	CASSWLAGGAGELFF	TGTGCCAGCAGTTGGCTAGCGGGAGGGGCCGGGGAGCTGTTTTTT
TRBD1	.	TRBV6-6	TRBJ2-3	CASSQGQGAYTQYF	TGTGCCAGCAGTCAGGGACAGGGGGCCTATACGCAGTATTTT
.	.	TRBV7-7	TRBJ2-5	CASSPVQVETQYF	TGTGCCAGCAGCCCAGTCCAAGTGGAGACCCAGTACTTC
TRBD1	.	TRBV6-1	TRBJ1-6	CASTGTGFSPLHF	TGTGCCAGCACCGGGACAGGGTTTTCACCCCTCCACTTT
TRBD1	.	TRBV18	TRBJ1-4	CASSPGQGDEKLFF	TGTGCCAGCTCACCGGGACAGGGAGATGAAAAACTGTTTTTT
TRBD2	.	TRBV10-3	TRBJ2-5	CAISELLAGNKETQYF	TGTGCCATCAGTGAGTTACTAGCGGGGAACAAAGAGACCCAGTACTTC
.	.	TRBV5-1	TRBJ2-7	CASSITTGLRRYEQYF	TGCGCCAGCAGCATCACTACAGGGCTTAGACGCTACGAGCAGTACTTC